The count of the clone carrying this TCR beta chain is one. This record belongs to a study of blood T cell repertoires in COVID-19. Looking at the study overall: Acute and convalescent COVID-19 samples came from the United States, Italy and Spain. In each case, the material was cDNA or gDNA derived from T cells, B-cell-depleted T cells, or PBMCs.

Under the authors' procedure: Nucleated cell number was recorded as an estimate derived from reference gene primer amplification. Profiling relied on immunoSEQ multiplex PCR, and the TCRdb table lists in-frame clones only, not all of them. V and J calls and clone size follow that table, whereas D and trimming were derived from the DNA. The repertoire holds about 150,000 clones, with approximately 86% as singletons. Germline values: CDR1 SEHNR, CDR2 FQNEAQ (reference sequence). The V gene end was trimmed by 5 bases and the J gene end by 1 base; junction bases not matched to a gene: 9. The CDR3 spans 16 residues.

The sequence came from a woman in her 70s with acute or convalescent COVID-19. The chain uses TRBV7-9 and TRBJ2-3; TRBD2 matches 7 bases. Sequenced input: peripheral blood. CDR3 sequence (DNA): TGTGCCAGCAGCCTCCAGGGAGGGATGGGCACAGATACGCAGTATTTT. Translated: CASSLQGGMGTDTQYF.